This T cell receptor (beta chain) was sequenced during a study of T cells in Graves' hyperthyroidism and ophthalmopathy (dated by TCRdb to about 2019). The study in broad terms: Peripheral blood was collected at initial diagnosis, before any treatment. TCR V-J signatures able to tell the groups apart were searched for in a discovery cohort of some 97 patients, of whom 43 had Graves' ophthalmopathy and about 60 had stable Graves' hyperthyroidism. An independent validation cohort of 18 to 20 hyperthyroidism patients and about 16 patients who later progressed to ophthalmopathy tested prospective prediction of ophthalmopathy. The roughly 91 discovery patients were randomly split 7:3 into training and test sets. In six Graves' hyperthyroidism patients, the study also compared T-cell repertoires from thyroid tissue with T-cell repertoires from blood. After sampling, hyperthyroidism patients received methimazole starting at 30 mg daily, and ophthalmopathy patients received high-dose intravenous methylprednisolone. TCR Vbeta CDR3 sequencing of 130 to 150 peripheral blood samples (fewer than 45 ophthalmopathy, about 75 hyperthyroidism and around 17 progressor patients) is reported in the paper.

Inclusive of the bounding cysteine and phenylalanine, the CDR3 is 15 residues long. Here the CDR3 DNA is all that survives: 45 bases in frame from base 1. V loses 4 bases, J loses 3 bases, and the germline ends lie 16 bases apart. CDR1 SGHDN and CDR2 FVKESK are derived from the germline V gene. The TCR beta CDR3 regions were amplified from the RNA transcripts. For the first round of RT-PCR on the TCR CDR3, the HTBI primer set was used together with the Qiagen OneStep RT-PCR kit. Libraries were constructed in a second round of multiplex PCR, after which size selection and purification were carried out. Paired-end sequencing of the libraries was performed with 100 bp reads on an Illumina HiSeq2000. The authors' analysis ran thus. Raw data were processed with SOAPnuke, discarding reads with adapters, uncalled bases, mean Phred below 15, or no exact constant-primer or identifier match. COPE v1.2.5 was used to merge high-quality paired reads, and clonotypes were defined as unique nucleotide sequences. MiTCR v1.1 was used to align clonotypes to the IMGT TRBV, TRBD and TRBJ reference segments. Only V-J combinations with frequency above 0.0001, covering 99.2% of repertoires, were analysed. A TCS score was defined as the ratio between F50 (clonal expansion) and ExV (chaos), using BLOSUM62-based TCRdist between CDR3 peptides within each V-J. Welch's t-statistics and random forest reduced around 520 V-J features to about 12, which were used in a naive Bayes classifier (R e1071). TCRdb passed the public sequencing reads through fastp at Q25 and MiXCR, retaining productive beta sequences. Under each unique CDR3 protein, matching rows form one entry showing the most common genes and DNA. TCRdb's processing, not the study's, gives the V and J calls here. Recorded for this sample are some 500,000 distinct CDR3 sequences; 15% to 20% of them occurred a single time. Of the sample, 29% falls within the top ten clones.

The paper as a whole reports these results and caveats: Most expanded thyroid clonotypes (frequency above 0.001) were also found in blood, which suggests that blood repertoires may mirror thyroid immune responses. No statistical method was used to fix the sample size in advance, and group allocation was not hidden from the investigators. In validation, progression to ophthalmopathy was predicted by the model with nearly 71% sensitivity and roughly 76% specificity, a median of 6.5 months before onset. A model built on a 13 V-J signature distinguished ophthalmopathy from stable hyperthyroidism, reaching over 85% sensitivity and 81.08% specificity in cross-validation and 80%/75% in testing.

As regards this clonotype: Its binding antigen is unknown. Base qualities were left out, and no much larger clone turns up one base away.

Moderately to severely active disease, a Clinical Activity Score of at least 3, a NOSPECS grade of at least 4, and a duration under 3 months were present in ophthalmopathy patients. Patients with uncontrolled infections, other autoimmune diseases, pregnancy or lactation were excluded. Diagnoses were based on clinical symptoms, serum thyroxine and TRAb, thyroid ultrasound and orbital computed tomography. Ficoll-Paque density gradient centrifugation was used to isolate PBMCs from 9.5 to 10 ml of fresh peripheral blood. Total RNA was extracted with Trizol reagent, and quality was checked on an Agilent 2100 Bioanalyzer.

The origin of this receptor is a woman aged 30 to 39 with Graves' ophthalmopathy. This chain joins TRBV14 to TRBJ2-7; the D gene is not confidently resolved. Sequencing used blood. The CDR3 in this case is CASSRNLGDYYEQYF. The sequence in DNA is TGTGCCAGCAGCCGGAACCTGGGCGATTACTACGAGCAGTACTTC.